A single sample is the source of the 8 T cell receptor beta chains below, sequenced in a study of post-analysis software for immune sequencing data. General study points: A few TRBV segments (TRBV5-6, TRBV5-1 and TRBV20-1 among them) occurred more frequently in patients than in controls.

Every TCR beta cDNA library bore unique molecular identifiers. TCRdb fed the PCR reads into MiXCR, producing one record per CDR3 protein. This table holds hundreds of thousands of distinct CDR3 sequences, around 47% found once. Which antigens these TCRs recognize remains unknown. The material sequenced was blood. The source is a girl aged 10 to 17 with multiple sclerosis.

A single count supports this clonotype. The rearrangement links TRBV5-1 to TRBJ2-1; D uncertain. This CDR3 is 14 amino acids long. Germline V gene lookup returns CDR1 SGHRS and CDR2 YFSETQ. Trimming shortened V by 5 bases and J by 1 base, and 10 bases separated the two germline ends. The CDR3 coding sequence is TGCGCCAGCAGAACGGCCGAGTCCTACAATGAGCAGTTCTTC. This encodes CASRTAESYNEQFF. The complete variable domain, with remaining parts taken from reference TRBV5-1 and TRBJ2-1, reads KAGVTQTPRYLIKTRGQQVTLSCSPISGHRSVSWYQQTPGQGLQFLFEYFSETQRNKGNFPGRFSGRQFSNSRSEMNVSTLELGDSALYLCASRTAESYNEQFFGPGTRLTVL.

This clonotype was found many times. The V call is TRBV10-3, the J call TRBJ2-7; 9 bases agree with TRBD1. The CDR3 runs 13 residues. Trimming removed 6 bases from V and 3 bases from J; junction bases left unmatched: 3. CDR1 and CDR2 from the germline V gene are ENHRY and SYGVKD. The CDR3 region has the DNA TGTGCCATCAGGGGACAGGGAAACTACGAGCAGTACTTC. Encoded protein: CAIRGQGNYEQYF.

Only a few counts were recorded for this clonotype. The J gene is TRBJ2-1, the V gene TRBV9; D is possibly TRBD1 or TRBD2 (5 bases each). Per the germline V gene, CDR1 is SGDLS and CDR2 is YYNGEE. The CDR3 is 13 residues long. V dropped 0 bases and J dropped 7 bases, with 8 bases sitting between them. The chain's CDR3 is CASSVAEGNEQFF. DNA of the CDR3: TGTGCCAGCAGCGTAGCCGAGGGGAATGAGCAGTTCTTC.

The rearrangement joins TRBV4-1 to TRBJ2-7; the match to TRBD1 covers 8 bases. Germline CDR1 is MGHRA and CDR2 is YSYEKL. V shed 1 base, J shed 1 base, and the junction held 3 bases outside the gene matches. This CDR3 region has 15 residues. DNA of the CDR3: TGCGCCAGCAGCCAAGGGAGACAGGGGTCCTACGAGCAGTACTTC. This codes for CASSQGRQGSYEQYF.

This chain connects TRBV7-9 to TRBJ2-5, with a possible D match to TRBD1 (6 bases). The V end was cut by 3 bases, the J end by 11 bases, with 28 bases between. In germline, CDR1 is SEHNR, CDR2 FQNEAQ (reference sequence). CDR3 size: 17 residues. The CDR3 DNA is TGTGCCAGCAGCTTTTATCCGAGCCGGCAGGGGAGCCATGAGCAGTACTTC. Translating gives CASSFYPSRQGSHEQYF.

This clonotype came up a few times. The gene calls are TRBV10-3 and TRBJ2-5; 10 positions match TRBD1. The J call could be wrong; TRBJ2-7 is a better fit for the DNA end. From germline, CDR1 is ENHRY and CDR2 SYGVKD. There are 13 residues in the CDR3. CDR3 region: CAISRDRGNEQYF. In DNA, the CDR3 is TGTGCCATCAGCAGGGACAGGGGTAACGAGCAGTACTTC.

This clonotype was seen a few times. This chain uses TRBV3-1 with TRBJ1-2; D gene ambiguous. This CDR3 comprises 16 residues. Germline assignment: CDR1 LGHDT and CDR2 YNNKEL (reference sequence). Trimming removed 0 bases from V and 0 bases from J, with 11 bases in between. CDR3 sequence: CASSQDLRTSNYGYTF. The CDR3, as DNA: TGTGCCAGCAGCCAAGATCTAAGGACCTCTAACTATGGCTACACCTTC.

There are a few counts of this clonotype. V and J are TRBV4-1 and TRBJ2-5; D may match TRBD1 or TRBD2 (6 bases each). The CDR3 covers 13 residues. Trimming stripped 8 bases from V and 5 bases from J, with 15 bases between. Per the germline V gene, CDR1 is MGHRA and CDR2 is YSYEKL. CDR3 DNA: TGCGCCAGCGGAAGGGGGGCCTGGGAGACCCAGTACTTC. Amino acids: CASGRGAWETQYF.